This T cell receptor (beta chain) was retrieved from a study of blood T cell repertoires in COVID-19. Sequenced by immunoSEQ multiplex PCR; TCRdb stores in-frame clones only, minus some. The sample has some 93,000 clones, approximately 82% seen once. The ends were cut back, 1 base at V and 5 bases at J, with 12 bases in the middle. The CDR3 is 14 residues long. The germline CDR1 and CDR2 sequences are SGHRS and YFSETQ. The sample consisted of peripheral blood. This TCR derives from an older man with acute or convalescent COVID-19. The chain is built from TRBV5-1 and TRBJ1-1; possible D gene TRBD1, 5 bases. Here the CDR3 DNA reads TGCGCCAGCAGCTTGCTTGGGGCCCGGACTGAAGCTTTCTTT. Translated: CASSLLGARTEAFF.